Shown below are 27 T cell receptor beta chains from a single sample sequenced in a study of cytomegalovirus exposure and HLA in healthy donors. PCR used 60 Vbeta primers and 13 Jbeta primers. Produced via immunoSEQ multiplex PCR; TCRdb's table is partial and in-frame only. Here the sample spans roughly 63,000 clones, around 68% being singletons. Sequenced input: PBMCs. These receptors all come from a man aged 50-59 years in good health and CMV-seropositive.

The rearrangement uses TRBV4-3 and TRBJ2-2; 7 nucleotides match TRBD2. Germline V lookup: CDR1 LGHNA, CDR2 YSLEER. CDR3 length equals 17 residues. V was clipped by 0 bases and J by 0 bases; unmatched bases: 4. CDR3 loop: CASSQDWGGANTGELFF. The DNA of the CDR3 is TGCGCCAGCAGCCAAGATTGGGGAGGGGCGAACACCGGGGAGCTGTTTTTT.

This chain uses TRBV27 with TRBJ1-4, with TRBD1 identical over 7 bases. CDR1 and CDR2 (germline): MNHEY, SMNVEV (reference sequence). V gave up 4 bases and J gave up 2 bases; unmatched junction bases: 1. The CDR3 extends over 14 amino acids. The CDR3 loop reads CASSWGQTNEKLFF. The CDR3, as DNA: TGTGCCAGCAGTTGGGGACAGACTAATGAAAAACTGTTTTTT.

The V call is TRBV2, the J call TRBJ2-7; D possibly corresponds to TRBD2 (6 bases). CDR1 SNHLY and CDR2 FYNNEI come from the germline V gene. CDR3 length: 14 amino acids. V lost 5 bases to trimming and J lost 1 base, with 12 bases between them. CDR3 in amino acids: CASSRDSLSYEQYF. In DNA form, the CDR3 reads TGTGCCAGCAGTCGGGACTCCCTTTCCTACGAGCAGTACTTC.

The V and J genes are TRBV7-6 and TRBJ1-6; D remains unclear. The CDR3 has 15 amino acids. Germline V gene data show CDR1 as SGHVS and CDR2 as FNYEAQ. Trimming shortened V by 2 bases and J by 10 bases, and 15 bases separated the two germline ends. In nucleotides, the CDR3 is TGTGCCAGCAGCTTAAGACACGGCCAAAAGTCACCCCTCCACTTT. Translation gives CASSLRHGQKSPLHF.

The chain employs TRBV6-5 and TRBJ1-5; TRBD1 matches 7 bases. The J segment lost 1 base and the V segment lost 6 bases, leaving 3 bases of the junction unmatched. This CDR3 has 14 amino acids. Germline V gene sequence: CDR1 MNHEY, CDR2 SVGAGI. CDR3 sequence (DNA): TGTGCCAGCAGGGGACAGTCAAGCAATCAGCCCCAGCATTTT. Translation gives CASRGQSSNQPQHF.

The CDR3 DNA is TGTGCCAGCAGGGATCCCCTCCCGGTCGGGGCTGAAGCTTTCTTT. Protein: CASRDPLPVGAEAFF. The gene calls are TRBV6-1 and TRBJ1-1; D remains ambiguous. V was shortened by 6 bases and J by 6 bases, with 20 bases between the two germline ends. The CDR3 length is 15 residues. Germline V gene data show CDR1 as MNHNS and CDR2 as SASEGT.

Only one count was recorded for this clone. V is TRBV14 and J is TRBJ1-1, with 10 positions matching TRBD1. This CDR3 has 15 residues. Trimming cost V 4 bases and J 1 base; bases outside gene matches: 3. From germline, CDR1 is SGHDN and CDR2 FVKESK. In DNA, the CDR3 is TGTGCCAGCAGCCTTAGGACAGGGGGGAACACTGAAGCTTTCTTT. Encoded protein: CASSLRTGGNTEAFF.

The chain recombines TRBV27 with TRBJ1-2; 12 bases line up with TRBD1. Trimming at V came to 6 bases and at J to 4 bases, leaving 0 bases not matched to a gene. The CDR3 has 13 residues. Germline CDR1 MNHEY, CDR2 SMNVEV (reference sequence). For the CDR3, the DNA is TGTGCCAGCAGGGGACAGGGGGCCTATGGCTACACCTTC. It specifies CASRGQGAYGYTF.

The chain carries TRBV6-5 and TRBJ2-2; D not resolved. Germline V CDR1 and CDR2: MNHEY, SVGAGI. This CDR3 region has 14 residues. The germline V and J ends were trimmed by 6 bases and 7 bases, with 15 bases remaining between them. Here the CDR3 DNA reads TGTGCCAGCAGACCCCACGAGGTACTCGGGGAGCTGTTTTTT. Its translation is CASRPHEVLGELFF.

This clone was seen only a few times. This chain links TRBV29-1 with TRBJ2-1; TRBD2 matches 10 bases. CDR1 is SQVTM, CDR2 ANQGSEA, per germline. Trimming cost V 6 bases and J 6 bases; bases outside gene matches: 2. This CDR3 contains 12 residues. This chain's CDR3 is CSVRTSGNEQFF. CDR3 sequence (DNA): TGCAGCGTGCGGACTAGCGGCAATGAGCAGTTCTTC.

With regard to this clone: A far larger clone is off by one base, so a read error is likely. The rearrangement joins TRBV6-4 to TRBJ2-1, with 10 bases aligning to TRBD2. CDR3 length: 15 residues. CDR1 is MRHNA, CDR2 SNTAGT, per germline. Trimming took 0 bases from V and 6 from J; bases not matched to a gene: 2. The DNA of the CDR3 is TGTGCCAGCAGTGACTCGTCTAGCGGGGGCAATGAGCAGTTCTTC. Translation gives CASSDSSSGGNEQFF.

The rearrangement joins TRBV5-4 to TRBJ1-1; unclear D gene. Deletions cut 6 bases from V and 4 bases from J, with 13 bases between. The length of the CDR3 is 13 residues. CDR1 is SGHNT, CDR2 YYREEE, per germline (reference sequence). The CDR3 sequence: CASTRRGATEAFF. The DNA of the CDR3 is TGTGCCAGCACACGCCGGGGTGCCACTGAAGCTTTCTTT.

The chain joins TRBV5-1 to TRBJ2-7; TRBD2 matches at 16 bases. The CDR3 has 19 residues. Germline CDR1 and CDR2: SGHRS and YFSETQ. Trimming at V came to 4 bases and at J to 1 base, leaving 11 bases not matched to a gene. The CDR3 is CASSPGTSGRAINSYEQYF. CDR3 DNA: TGCGCCAGCAGCCCCGGGACTAGCGGGAGGGCCATCAATTCCTACGAGCAGTACTTC.

The V gene is TRBV27, the J gene TRBJ2-2; 9 bases align to TRBD1. The CDR3 has 16 amino acids. The V gene end was trimmed by 4 bases and the J gene end by 6 bases; junction bases not matched to a gene: 9. The germline CDR1 and CDR2 sequences are MNHEY and SMNVEV (reference sequence). DNA for the CDR3: TGTGCCAGCAGTTCCCCCGGGACAGGGCTAGCCGGGGAGCTGTTTTTT. Translated: CASSSPGTGLAGELFF.

This chain joins TRBV5-1 and TRBJ2-7; 9 bases are a match to TRBD1. CDR3 size: 16 residues. CDR1 is SGHRS and CDR2 is YFSETQ in the germline V gene. The junction had 10 bases not matched to a gene; V was cut back by 4 bases and J by 2 bases. The CDR3 nucleotides read TGCGCCAGCAGCCCCAGTCCCGGGACAGGGACCTACGAGCAGTACTTC. Its translation: CASSPSPGTGTYEQYF. The full variable domain, its missing parts supplied by reference TRBV5-1 and TRBJ2-7, is KAGVTQTPRYLIKTRGQQVTLSCSPISGHRSVSWYQQTPGQGLQFLFEYFSETQRNKGNFPGRFSGRQFSNSRSEMNVSTLELGDSALYLCASSPSPGTGTYEQYFGPGTRLTVT.

This clone has a handful of counts. This chain links TRBV6-1 with TRBJ2-5, with 7 positions matching TRBD1. The better agreement between TRBJ2-7 and the DNA end casts doubt on the J call. CDR3 length: 13 residues. Germline assignment: CDR1 MNHNS and CDR2 SASEGT. As DNA, the CDR3 is TGTGCCAGCAGCTGGGCAGGGGGAATCGAGCAGTACTTC. Residues: CASSWAGGIEQYF.

The V and J genes are TRBV29-1 and TRBJ2-7; 13 nucleotides line up with TRBD2. Germline V gene sequence: CDR1 SQVTM, CDR2 ANQGSEA. The CDR3 is 14 residues long. After removal of 6 bases from V and 4 bases from J, the junction contained 6 bases not matched to a gene. The CDR3 nucleotides read TGCAGCGTGGAACGACTAGCGGGGGGTTACGAGCAGTACTTC. This sequence encodes CSVERLAGGYEQYF.

J is TRBJ2-5 and V is TRBV6-1; no clear D gene. The CDR3 length is 13 residues. Germline V gene data show CDR1 as MNHNS and CDR2 as SASEGT. V was clipped by 3 bases and J by 7 bases, with 12 bases between them. CDR3 in amino acids: CASSDYTGGTQYF. The CDR3 nucleotides read TGTGCCAGCAGTGATTATACGGGTGGGACCCAGTACTTC.

The chain joins TRBV28 to TRBJ2-3, with 10 bases lining up with TRBD2. In germline, CDR1 is MDHEN, CDR2 SYDVKM. The trim removed 5 bases at V and 2 bases at J, leaving 13 bases unmatched. There are 18 residues in the CDR3. CDR3 nucleotides: TGTGCCAGCAGTACCCGAGCAAGCGGGGGGGCCCTCACAGATACGCAGTATTTT. Translating it yields CASSTRASGGALTDTQYF. Full variable domain (rest looked up from reference TRBV28 and TRBJ2-3): DVKVTQSSRYLVKRTGEKVFLECVQDMDHENMFWYRQDPGLGLRLIYFSYDVKMKEKGDIPEGYSVSREKKERFSLILESASTNQTSMYLCASSTRASGGALTDTQYFGPGTRLTVL.

In regard to this clone: A read error may produce the germline difference seen at one junction end. The rearrangement links TRBV11-3 to TRBJ1-1; possible D gene TRBD1, 6 bases. Germline V gene sequence: CDR1 SGHNT, CDR2 YENEEA. CDR3 length equals 13 residues. The CDR3 reads CASSLYRDTEAFF. CDR3 in DNA: TGTGCCAGCAGCTTATACCGGGACACCGAAGCTTTCTTT.

This clone came up a few times. The chain joins TRBV30 to TRBJ1-1, with 8 nucleotides matching TRBD1. Looked up from germline, CDR1 is GTSNPN and CDR2 is SVGIG (reference sequence). There are 15 residues in the CDR3. V trimming: 2 bases; J trimming: 2 bases; junction bases outside the gene matches: 7. Written as DNA, the CDR3 is TGTGCCTGGAGTCCCCCGGACAGGGTAAACACTGAAGCTTTCTTT. Translating it yields CAWSPPDRVNTEAFF. The full variable domain, in which reference TRBV30 and TRBJ1-1 provide the parts outside the CDR3, is SQTIHQWPATLVQPVGSPLSLECTVEGTSNPNLYWYRQAAGRGLQLLFYSVGIGQISSEVPQNLSASRPQDRQFILSSKKLLLSDSGFYLCAWSPPDRVNTEAFFGQGTRLTVV.

The rearrangement links TRBV21-1 to TRBJ1-1; no check of the table's D call, TRBD1, against the DNA was made. TRBV21-1 is classified as a pseudogene. The CDR3 runs to 14 residues. CDR3 DNA sequence: TGTGCCAGCAGCTCCTGGACAGTGAACACTGAAGCTTTCTTT. Translated, it gives CASSSWTVNTEAFF.

V usage is TRBV6-1 and J usage is TRBJ1-4; the D is unclear. V was cut by 2 bases and J by 7 bases, with 14 bases left in between. The V gene's germline CDR1 is MNHNS and CDR2 SASEGT. CDR3 length: 15 amino acids. As DNA, the CDR3 is TGTGCCAGCAGTGAACTACGGGGAGTGGGTGAAAAACTGTTTTTT. Amino acid sequence: CASSELRGVGEKLFF.

This clone occurred once. The DNA for the CDR3 is TGTGCCAGCAGTTACCGTTCCGCCGCGGTGTTCTTC. This translates into CASSYRSAAVFF. This rearrangement joins TRBV6-5 to TRBJ2-1; D unresolved. CDR1 and CDR2 from the germline V gene are MNHEY and SVGAGI. V was shortened by 2 bases and J by 15 bases, with 14 bases between the two germline ends. The CDR3 runs 12 residues.

J is TRBJ2-7 and V is TRBV15, with a tentative D call TRBD1 (6 bases). Germline V lookup: CDR1 LNHNV, CDR2 YYDKDF (reference sequence). V was cut by 3 bases and J by 0 bases, with 6 bases left in between. CDR3 length equals 13 residues. CDR3 in DNA: TGTGCCACCAGCAGGGACAGCTCCTACGAGCAGTACTTC. Its translation: CATSRDSSYEQYF. Full variable domain (outside the CDR3, taken from reference TRBV15 and TRBJ2-7): DAMVIQNPRYQVTQFGKPVTLSCSQTLNHNVMYWYQQKSSQAPKLLFHYYDKDFNNEADTPDNFQSRRPNTSFCFLDIRSPGLGDTAMYLCATSRDSSYEQYFGPGTRLTVT.

The J gene is TRBJ1-2, the V gene TRBV25-1; possibly TRBD1 for D (5 bases). Germline loops: CDR1 MGHDK, CDR2 SYGVNS. This CDR3 has 14 amino acids. Deletions cut 2 bases from V and 6 bases from J, with 13 bases between. The CDR3 nucleotides are TGTGCCAGCAGTGAAGTACAGGAACGAAATGGCTACACCTTC. Its protein product is CASSEVQERNGYTF.

This chain links TRBV30 with TRBJ2-1; D may be TRBD2 (6 bases). The CDR3 is 14 residues long. Between the trimmed V and J ends, which lost 8 bases and 0 bases, there was a span of 14 bases. Germline V gene data show CDR1 as GTSNPN and CDR2 as SVGIG (reference sequence). CDR3: CAATHGSSYNEQFF. Written as DNA, the CDR3 is TGTGCCGCAACCCACGGGAGCTCCTACAATGAGCAGTTCTTC.